The 20 T cell receptor beta chains below come from one sample, sequenced in a study of blood T cell repertoires in COVID-19 (dated by TCRdb to 2019 to 2021). The library was obtained by the immunoSEQ multiplex PCR assay. TCRdb retrieved this table from immuneACCESS and kept in-frame rearrangements only. Not all clones are present; in checked studies, unresolved V genes account for under half, and no reason is known for the remainder. For this sample there are 150,000 to 200,000 clones; around 87% appear just once. Of the sample, roughly 2.6% is held by the ten largest clones. Specimen: peripheral blood. The receptors stem from a man in his forties with active or convalescent COVID-19.

The genes are TRBV7-2 and TRBJ2-6; perhaps TRBD1 as D (5 bases). CDR3 length equals 18 residues. Between the trimmed V and J ends, which lost 7 bases and 0 bases, there was a span of 19 bases. Germline V gene sequence: CDR1 SGHTA, CDR2 FQGNSA. CDR3 in amino acids: CASTEQVPPSSGANVLTF. DNA of the CDR3: TGTGCCAGCACCGAACAGGTCCCACCAAGCTCTGGGGCCAACGTCCTGACTTTC.

The V call is TRBV4-2, the J call TRBJ1-2; possibly TRBD1 for D (6 bases). The CDR3 runs 17 residues. Between the trimmed V and J ends, which lost 0 bases and 1 base, there was a span of 15 bases. Germline V lookup: CDR1 LGHNA, CDR2 YNFKEQ. The chain's CDR3 is CASSQDPGGAVNYGYTF. CDR3 sequence (DNA): TGTGCCAGCAGCCAAGACCCTGGGGGGGCGGTTAACTATGGCTACACCTTC.

V and J are TRBV5-4 and TRBJ2-3; TRBD1 aligns across 11 bases. CDR3 size: 16 residues. CDR1 is SGHNT, CDR2 YYREEE, per germline (reference sequence). V lost 5 bases, J lost 0 bases, and 5 bases stayed unmatched. CDR3 coding DNA: TGTGCCAGCAGGACCGGGACAGGGGGGAGCACAGATACGCAGTATTTT. It is translated as CASRTGTGGSTDTQYF.

The chain carries TRBV5-1 and TRBJ1-3; 7 positions agree with TRBD1. This CDR3 region has 16 residues. V gave up 3 bases and J gave up 4 bases; unmatched junction bases: 10. CDR1 and CDR2 from the germline V gene are SGHRS and YFSETQ. CDR3 amino acids: CASSSFEQGSGNTIYF. As DNA, the CDR3 is TGCGCCAGCAGCTCGTTTGAACAGGGGTCCGGAAACACCATATATTTT.

The chain employs TRBV6-5 and TRBJ1-2; D perhaps matches TRBD1 (6 bases). V gave up 4 bases and J gave up 2 bases, with 14 bases separating them. The CDR3 loop spans 15 amino acids. The germline V gene encodes CDR1 MNHEY and CDR2 SVGAGI. The DNA for the CDR3 is TGTGCCAGCAGTTCGCCGGGACACGAAAACTATGGCTACACCTTC. It yields the protein CASSSPGHENYGYTF.

This chain uses TRBV10-3 with TRBJ2-2, with 11 nucleotides matching TRBD2. V was pared by 10 bases and J by 3 bases, with 7 bases of the junction left unmatched. Per the germline V gene, CDR1 is ENHRY and CDR2 is SYGVKD. The CDR3 sequence is 15 residues long. The CDR3, as DNA: TGTGCCACGTACCCTAGCGGGGGGTACACCGGGGAGCTGTTTTTT. Its translation: CATYPSGGYTGELFF.

This clone showed up just once. This sequence joins TRBV6-6 and TRBJ2-2; TRBD2 is a possible D gene (6 bases). Trimming left V 10 bases short and J 7 bases short, with 16 bases between. Germline CDR1 reads MNHNY; CDR2 reads SVGAGI (reference sequence). This CDR3 has 13 residues. CDR3 sequence (DNA): TGTGCCACAGAATACCGGGGGATCGGGGAGCTGTTTTTT. Protein sequence: CATEYRGIGELFF.

The count of this clone is one. This chain links TRBV28 with TRBJ2-5; D is unresolved. Per the germline V gene, CDR1 is MDHEN and CDR2 is SYDVKM. This CDR3 spans 13 amino acids. V was trimmed by 2 bases and J by 2 bases, leaving 6 bases between them. The CDR3 loop is CASSLVVQETQYF. DNA for the CDR3: TGTGCCAGCAGTTTAGTAGTTCAAGAGACCCAGTACTTC. Complete variable domain (other parts from reference TRBV28 and TRBJ2-5): DVKVTQSSRYLVKRTGEKVFLECVQDMDHENMFWYRQDPGLGLRLIYFSYDVKMKEKGDIPEGYSVSREKKERFSLILESASTNQTSMYLCASSLVVQETQYFGPGTRLLVL.

The V call is TRBV6-5, the J call TRBJ1-2; TRBD1 matches at 8 bases. CDR3 size: 16 residues. Germline CDR1 is MNHEY and CDR2 is SVGAGI. Germline trimming cut 2 bases from V and 1 base from J; bases unmatched to any gene: 6. The CDR3 region has the DNA TGTGCCAGCAGTTACCGACAGGGGAATGTTAACTATGGCTACACCTTC. This gives the protein CASSYRQGNVNYGYTF.

The J gene is TRBJ2-7, the V gene TRBV5-5; 7 positions agree with TRBD2. In germline, CDR1 is SGHKS, CDR2 YYEKEE (reference sequence). The CDR3 runs 14 residues. Trimming cost V 4 bases and J 2 bases; bases outside gene matches: 6. The CDR3 DNA reads TGTGCCAGCAGCCCCGGGGGGTTGCCCTACGAGCAGTACTTC. This encodes CASSPGGLPYEQYF.

The CDR3 is CASSSDRNEQFF. The DNA of the CDR3 is TGTGCCAGCAGCTCCGACAGGAATGAGCAGTTCTTC. This chain links TRBV11-1 with TRBJ2-1, with D perhaps TRBD1 (6 bases). Trimming removed 4 bases at V and 7 bases at J, with 8 bases between. The CDR3 is 12 amino acids. Germline V lookup: CDR1 SGHAT, CDR2 FQDESV (reference sequence).

J is TRBJ1-2 and V is TRBV25-1; 7 bases align to TRBD1. The V segment lost 3 bases and the J segment 4 bases; nucleotides outside the gene matches: 8. The CDR3 totals 15 residues. Germline assignment: CDR1 MGHDK and CDR2 SYGVNS. The CDR3 protein is CASSESTGSVYGYTF. CDR3 in DNA: TGTGCCAGCAGTGAGTCGACAGGGTCAGTCTATGGCTACACCTTC.

The sample holds a few counts of this clone. The gene calls are TRBV2 and TRBJ1-5; 7 bases match TRBD1. J lost 0 bases, V lost 4 bases, and 0 bases had no gene match. Germline V gene data show CDR1 as SNHLY and CDR2 as FYNNEI. The CDR3 has 14 residues. The CDR3 region is CASSGTGSNQPQHF. The CDR3 bases are TGTGCCAGCAGTGGGACAGGTAGCAATCAGCCCCAGCATTTT. Supplemented by reference TRBV2 and TRBJ1-5, the full variable domain reads EPEVTQTPSHQVTQMGQEVILRCVPISNHLYFYWYRQILGQKVEFLVSFYNNEISEKSEIFDDQFSVERPDGSNFTLKIRSTKLEDSAMYFCASSGTGSNQPQHFGDGTRLSIL.

The V gene is TRBV9, the J gene TRBJ1-2; TRBD1 aligns across 10 bases. The CDR3 has 15 residues. V dropped 0 bases and J dropped 4; count of bases not matched to a gene: 3. Per germline, CDR1 SGDLS and CDR2 YYNGEE. The CDR3: CASSVEGDRGYGYTF. CDR3 DNA sequence: TGTGCCAGCAGCGTAGAAGGGGACAGGGGCTATGGCTACACCTTC.

V usage is TRBV5-1 and J usage is TRBJ2-3; 10 bases line up with TRBD2. The germline gives CDR1 SGHRS, CDR2 YFSETQ. Germline trimming cut 2 bases from V and 1 base from J; bases unmatched to any gene: 4. CDR3 length: 16 amino acids. The chain's CDR3 is CASSFLAGAGTDTQYF. Written as DNA, the CDR3 is TGCGCCAGCAGCTTTCTAGCGGGGGCAGGCACAGATACGCAGTATTTT.

V gene TRBV7-9 combines with J gene TRBJ1-1; maybe TRBD1 (6 bases). Germline V gene sequence: CDR1 SEHNR, CDR2 FQNEAQ (reference sequence). The CDR3 totals 16 residues. V gave up 1 base and J gave up 1 base, with 13 bases separating them. CDR3 sequence (DNA): TGTGCCAGCAGCTTAGGGGGGTTGACAGGGAACACTGAAGCTTTCTTT. Translated, it gives CASSLGGLTGNTEAFF.

This chain joins TRBV27 and TRBJ2-1; TRBD2 matches at 9 bases. In germline, CDR1 is MNHEY, CDR2 SMNVEV (reference sequence). The CDR3 spans 13 residues. V shed 6 bases, J shed 9 bases, and the junction held 6 bases outside the gene matches. DNA for the CDR3: TGTGCCAGCAGCGGGACTAGCTGGGGTGAGCAGTTCTTC. Protein: CASSGTSWGEQFF.

Worth noting for this clone: The same CDR3 can be traced to other DNA sequences in this sample. The chain combines TRBV2 with TRBJ2-5, with 8 bases aligning to TRBD1. The germline gives CDR1 SNHLY, CDR2 FYNNEI. The CDR3 length is 14 residues. Trimming took 5 bases from V and 4 from J; bases not matched to a gene: 6. The CDR3 loop is CASSQDRAGETQYF. The CDR3 nucleotides read TGTGCCAGCAGTCAGGACAGGGCTGGAGAGACCCAGTACTTC.

This chain joins TRBV3-1 (or the pseudogene TRBV3-2) and TRBJ2-1, with 13 bases aligning to TRBD2. The germline gives CDR1 LGHDT, CDR2 YNNKEL (reference sequence). Trimming cost V 4 bases and J 3 bases; bases outside gene matches: 3. CDR3 length equals 16 residues. The CDR3 DNA is TGTGCCAGCAGCCCCGGGACTAGCGGGGTCTACAATGAGCAGTTCTTC. Translation gives CASSPGTSGVYNEQFF.

This clone was seen more than once but under ten times. The genes are TRBV30 and TRBJ1-2; D remains ambiguous. Deletions cut 0 bases from V and 6 bases from J, with 11 bases between. The length of the CDR3 is 13 residues. Germline values: CDR1 GTSNPN, CDR2 SVGIG (reference sequence). CDR3: CAWSVPGWNGYTF. In nucleotides, the CDR3 is TGTGCCTGGAGTGTACCGGGGTGGAATGGCTACACCTTC.